This T cell receptor beta chain originates from a study of T cell responses to AZD1222 COVID-19 vaccine. Study-level background: Pooled in the analysis were second doses at about 4 or about 12 weeks. General observations from the study: Only six people who got AZD1222 tested seropositive at baseline. Spike-specific TCR breadth and depth both grew after two AZD1222 doses.

This CDR3 comprises 15 residues. Losses at the gene ends were 2 bases for V and 2 bases for J; bases not matched to a gene: 4. CDR1 MNHEY and CDR2 SMNVEV come from the germline V gene (reference sequence). Generated by immunoSEQ multiplex PCR, the TCRdb table keeps only in-frame clones and is missing some. The sample records some 36,000 clones, about 89% being singletons. Turning to this clone: Its cognate antigen is unknown.

This chain links TRBV27 with TRBJ2-7, with 9 bases fitting TRBD2. Sequenced material: peripheral blood, taken on day 0 of AZD1222 vaccination. The receptor was derived from an adult in good health. The CDR3 DNA reads as TGTGCCAGCAGTTTAAAGAAGCGGGGGGCCTACGAGCAGTACTTC. This translates into CASSLKKRGAYEQYF.